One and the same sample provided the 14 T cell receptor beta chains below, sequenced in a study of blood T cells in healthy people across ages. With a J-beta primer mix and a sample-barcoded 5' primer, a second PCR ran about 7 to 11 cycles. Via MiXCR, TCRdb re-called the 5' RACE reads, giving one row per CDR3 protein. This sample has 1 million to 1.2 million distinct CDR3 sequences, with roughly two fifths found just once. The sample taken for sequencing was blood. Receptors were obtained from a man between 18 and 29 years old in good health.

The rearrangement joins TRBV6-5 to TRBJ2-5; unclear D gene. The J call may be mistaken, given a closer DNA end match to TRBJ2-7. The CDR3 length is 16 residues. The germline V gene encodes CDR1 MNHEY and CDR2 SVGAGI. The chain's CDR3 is CASSYSALRSSYEQYF. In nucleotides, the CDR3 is TGTGCCAGCAGTTACTCGGCACTTCGCAGTAGCTACGAGCAGTACTTC.

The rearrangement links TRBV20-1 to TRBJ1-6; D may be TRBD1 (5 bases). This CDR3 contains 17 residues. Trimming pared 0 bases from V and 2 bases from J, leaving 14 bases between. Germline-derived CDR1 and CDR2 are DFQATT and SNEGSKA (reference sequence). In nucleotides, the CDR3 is TGCAGTGCTAGAGATTTCGGGGCGCTTGCCTATAATTCACCCCTCCACTTT. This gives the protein CSARDFGALAYNSPLHF.

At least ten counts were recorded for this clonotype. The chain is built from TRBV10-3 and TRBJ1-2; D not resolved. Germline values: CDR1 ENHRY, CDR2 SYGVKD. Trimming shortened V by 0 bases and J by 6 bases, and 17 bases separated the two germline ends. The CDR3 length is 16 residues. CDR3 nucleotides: TGTGCCATCAGTGAGTCGTTTTCGGGCCCTCGGAATGGCTACACCTTC. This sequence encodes CAISESFSGPRNGYTF.

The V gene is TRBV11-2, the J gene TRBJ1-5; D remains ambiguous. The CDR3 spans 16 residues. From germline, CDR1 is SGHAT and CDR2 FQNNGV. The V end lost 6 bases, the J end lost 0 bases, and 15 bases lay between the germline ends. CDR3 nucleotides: TGTGCCAGCAGTACCACCGACACCTCTAGCAATCAGCCCCAGCATTTT. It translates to CASSTTDTSSNQPQHF.

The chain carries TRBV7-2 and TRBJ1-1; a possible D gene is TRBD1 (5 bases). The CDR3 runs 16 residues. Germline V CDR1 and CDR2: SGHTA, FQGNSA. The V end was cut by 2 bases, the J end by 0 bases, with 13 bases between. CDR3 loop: CASSLRQGIMNTEAFF. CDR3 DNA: TGTGCCAGCAGCTTAAGGCAGGGAATCATGAACACTGAAGCTTTCTTT.

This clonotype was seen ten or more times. CDR3: CASSQDAPSGGYTDTQYF. The CDR3 bases are TGCGCCAGCAGCCAAGATGCCCCTAGCGGGGGGTACACAGATACGCAGTATTTT. The chain couples TRBV4-3 to TRBJ2-3; TRBD2 aligns across 11 bases. The germline CDR1 and CDR2 sequences are LGHNA and YSLEER. V gave up 0 bases and J gave up 2 bases; unmatched junction bases: 7. The CDR3 is 18 amino acids.

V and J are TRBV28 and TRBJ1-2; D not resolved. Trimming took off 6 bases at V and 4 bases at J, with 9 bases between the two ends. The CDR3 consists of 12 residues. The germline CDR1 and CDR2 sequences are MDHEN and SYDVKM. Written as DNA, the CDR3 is TGTGCCAGCAGGACACCCGCCTATGGCTACACCTTC. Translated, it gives CASRTPAYGYTF.

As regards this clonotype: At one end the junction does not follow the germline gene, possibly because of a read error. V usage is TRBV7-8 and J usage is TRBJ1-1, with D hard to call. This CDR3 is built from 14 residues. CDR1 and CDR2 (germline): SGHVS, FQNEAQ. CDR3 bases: TGTGCCAGCAGCTTAGTTCGGCTGAACACTGGAGCTTTCTTT. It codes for CASSLVRLNTGAFF.

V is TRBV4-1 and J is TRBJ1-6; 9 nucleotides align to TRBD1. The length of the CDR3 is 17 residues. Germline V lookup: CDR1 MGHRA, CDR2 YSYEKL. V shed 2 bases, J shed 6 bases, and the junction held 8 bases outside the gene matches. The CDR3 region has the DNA TGCGCCAGCAGCCAACCTTACAGGGGGCGTTCTAATTCACCCCTCCACTTT. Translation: CASSQPYRGRSNSPLHF.

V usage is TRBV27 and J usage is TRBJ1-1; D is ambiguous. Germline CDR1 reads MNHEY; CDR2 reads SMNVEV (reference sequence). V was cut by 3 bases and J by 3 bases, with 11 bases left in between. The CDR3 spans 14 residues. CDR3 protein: CASSFSGKDTEAFF. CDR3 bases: TGTGCCAGCAGTTTTAGTGGGAAAGACACTGAAGCTTTCTTT.

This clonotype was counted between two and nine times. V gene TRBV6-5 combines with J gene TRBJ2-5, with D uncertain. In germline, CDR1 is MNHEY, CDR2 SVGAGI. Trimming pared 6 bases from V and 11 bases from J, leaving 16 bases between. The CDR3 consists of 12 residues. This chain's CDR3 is CASRHDLHEQYF. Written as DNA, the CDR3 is TGTGCCAGCAGACACGACTTGCATGAGCAGTACTTC.

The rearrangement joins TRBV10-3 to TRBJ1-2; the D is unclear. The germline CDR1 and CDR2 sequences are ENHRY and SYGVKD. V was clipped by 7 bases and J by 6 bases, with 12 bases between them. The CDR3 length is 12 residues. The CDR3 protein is CAITGGLDGYTF. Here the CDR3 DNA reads TGTGCCATCACCGGAGGTTTAGATGGCTACACCTTC.

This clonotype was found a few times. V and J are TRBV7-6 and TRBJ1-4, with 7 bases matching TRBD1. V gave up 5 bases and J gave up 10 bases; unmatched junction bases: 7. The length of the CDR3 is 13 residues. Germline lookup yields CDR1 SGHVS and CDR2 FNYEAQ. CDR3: CASSPDRDGKLFF. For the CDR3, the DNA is TGTGCCAGCAGCCCCGACAGGGACGGAAAACTGTTTTTT.

CDR3 amino acids: CASTRGGSYNEQYF. The DNA for the CDR3 is TGTGCCAGCACGCGGGGGGGATCCTACAATGAGCAGTACTTC. The gene calls are TRBV27 and TRBJ2-7; 9 bases fit TRBD2. Germline V lookup: CDR1 MNHEY, CDR2 SMNVEV (reference sequence). The CDR3 has 14 amino acids. The junction had 11 bases not matched to a gene; V was cut back by 7 bases and J by 7 bases.